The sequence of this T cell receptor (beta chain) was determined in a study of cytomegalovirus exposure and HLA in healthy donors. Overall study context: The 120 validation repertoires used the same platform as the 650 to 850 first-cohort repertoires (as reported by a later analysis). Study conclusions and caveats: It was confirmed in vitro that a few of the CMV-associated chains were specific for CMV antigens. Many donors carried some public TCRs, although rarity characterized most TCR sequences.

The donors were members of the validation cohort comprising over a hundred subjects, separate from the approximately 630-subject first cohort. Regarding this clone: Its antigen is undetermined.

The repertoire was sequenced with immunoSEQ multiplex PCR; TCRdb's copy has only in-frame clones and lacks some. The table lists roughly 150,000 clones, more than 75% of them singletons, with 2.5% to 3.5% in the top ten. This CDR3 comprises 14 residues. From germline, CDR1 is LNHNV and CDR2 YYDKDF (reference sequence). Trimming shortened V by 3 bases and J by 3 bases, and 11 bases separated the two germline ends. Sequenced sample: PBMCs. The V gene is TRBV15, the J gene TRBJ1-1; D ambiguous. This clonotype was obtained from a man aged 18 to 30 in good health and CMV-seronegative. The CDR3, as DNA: TGTGCCACCAGCAGCCAGCGGGATTACACTGAAGCTTTCTTT. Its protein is CATSSQRDYTEAFF.